The clone carrying this TCR beta chain occurred once. The primer mix had 60 Vbeta and 13 Jbeta primers. The assay was immunoSEQ multiplex PCR, and TCRdb's table has in-frame clones only and misses some. The sample carries some 32,000 clones, approximately 90% recorded once. The data derive from a study of cytomegalovirus exposure and HLA in healthy donors. Study at large: The early release's HLA-typed donors yielded 65 million to 85 million unique TCRs.

This CDR3 is built from 15 residues. The germline V gene has CDR1 MNHEY and CDR2 SVGAGI. V lost 0 bases and J lost 1, with 9 bases in between. The receptor was isolated from a boy aged 5 to 17 in good health and CMV-seronegative. The chain carries TRBV6-5 and TRBJ1-1, with D perhaps matching TRBD1 (6 bases). Sequencing used PBMCs. CDR3 in DNA: TGTGCCAGCAGTTACTCTACAGGGAAGAACACTGAAGCTTTCTTT. Its translation is CASSYSTGKNTEAFF.